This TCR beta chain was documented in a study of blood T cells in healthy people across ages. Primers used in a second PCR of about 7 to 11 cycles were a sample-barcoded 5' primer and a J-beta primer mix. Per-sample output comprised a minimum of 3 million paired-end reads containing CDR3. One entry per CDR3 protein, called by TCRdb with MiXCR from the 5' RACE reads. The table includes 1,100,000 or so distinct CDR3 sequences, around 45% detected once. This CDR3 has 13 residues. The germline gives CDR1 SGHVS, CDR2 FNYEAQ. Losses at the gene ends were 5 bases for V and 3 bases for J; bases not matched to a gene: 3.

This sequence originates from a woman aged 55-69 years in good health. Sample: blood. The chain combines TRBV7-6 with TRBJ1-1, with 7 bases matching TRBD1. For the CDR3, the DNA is TGTGCCAGCAGCGTAGGACAGGACACTGAAGCTTTCTTT. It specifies CASSVGQDTEAFF.